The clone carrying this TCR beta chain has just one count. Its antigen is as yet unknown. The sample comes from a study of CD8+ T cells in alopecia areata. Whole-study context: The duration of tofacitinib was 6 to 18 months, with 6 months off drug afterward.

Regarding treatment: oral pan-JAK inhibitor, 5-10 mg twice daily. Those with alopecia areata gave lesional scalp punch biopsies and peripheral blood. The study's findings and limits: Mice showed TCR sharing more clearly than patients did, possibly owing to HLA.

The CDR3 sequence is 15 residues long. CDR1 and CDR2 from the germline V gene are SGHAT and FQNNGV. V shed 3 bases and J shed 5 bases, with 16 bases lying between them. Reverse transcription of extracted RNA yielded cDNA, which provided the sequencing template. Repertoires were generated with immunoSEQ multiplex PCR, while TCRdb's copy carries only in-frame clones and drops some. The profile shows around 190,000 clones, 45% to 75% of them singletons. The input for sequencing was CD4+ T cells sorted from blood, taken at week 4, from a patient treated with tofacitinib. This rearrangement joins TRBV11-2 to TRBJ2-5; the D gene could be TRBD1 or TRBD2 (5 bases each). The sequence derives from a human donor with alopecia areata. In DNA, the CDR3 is TGTGCCAGCAGCTTTTCTACGGGGCAGGTGGAGACCCAGTACTTC. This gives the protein CASSFSTGQVETQYF.